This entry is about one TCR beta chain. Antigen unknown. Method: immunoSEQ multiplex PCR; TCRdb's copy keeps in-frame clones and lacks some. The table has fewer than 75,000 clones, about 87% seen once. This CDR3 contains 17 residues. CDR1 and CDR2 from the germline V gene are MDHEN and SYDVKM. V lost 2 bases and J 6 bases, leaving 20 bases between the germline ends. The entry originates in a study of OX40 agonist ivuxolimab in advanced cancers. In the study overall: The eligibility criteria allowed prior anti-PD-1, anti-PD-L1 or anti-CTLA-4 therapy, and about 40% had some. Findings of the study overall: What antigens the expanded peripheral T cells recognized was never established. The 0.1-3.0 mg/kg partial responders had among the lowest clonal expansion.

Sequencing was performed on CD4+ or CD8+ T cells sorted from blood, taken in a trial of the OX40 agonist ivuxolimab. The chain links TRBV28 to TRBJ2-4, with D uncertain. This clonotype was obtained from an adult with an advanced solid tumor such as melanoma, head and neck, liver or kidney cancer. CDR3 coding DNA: TGTGCCAGCAGTTTAAACCGGGCCTTTGATTCGGGAAACATTCAGTACTTC. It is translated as CASSLNRAFDSGNIQYF.